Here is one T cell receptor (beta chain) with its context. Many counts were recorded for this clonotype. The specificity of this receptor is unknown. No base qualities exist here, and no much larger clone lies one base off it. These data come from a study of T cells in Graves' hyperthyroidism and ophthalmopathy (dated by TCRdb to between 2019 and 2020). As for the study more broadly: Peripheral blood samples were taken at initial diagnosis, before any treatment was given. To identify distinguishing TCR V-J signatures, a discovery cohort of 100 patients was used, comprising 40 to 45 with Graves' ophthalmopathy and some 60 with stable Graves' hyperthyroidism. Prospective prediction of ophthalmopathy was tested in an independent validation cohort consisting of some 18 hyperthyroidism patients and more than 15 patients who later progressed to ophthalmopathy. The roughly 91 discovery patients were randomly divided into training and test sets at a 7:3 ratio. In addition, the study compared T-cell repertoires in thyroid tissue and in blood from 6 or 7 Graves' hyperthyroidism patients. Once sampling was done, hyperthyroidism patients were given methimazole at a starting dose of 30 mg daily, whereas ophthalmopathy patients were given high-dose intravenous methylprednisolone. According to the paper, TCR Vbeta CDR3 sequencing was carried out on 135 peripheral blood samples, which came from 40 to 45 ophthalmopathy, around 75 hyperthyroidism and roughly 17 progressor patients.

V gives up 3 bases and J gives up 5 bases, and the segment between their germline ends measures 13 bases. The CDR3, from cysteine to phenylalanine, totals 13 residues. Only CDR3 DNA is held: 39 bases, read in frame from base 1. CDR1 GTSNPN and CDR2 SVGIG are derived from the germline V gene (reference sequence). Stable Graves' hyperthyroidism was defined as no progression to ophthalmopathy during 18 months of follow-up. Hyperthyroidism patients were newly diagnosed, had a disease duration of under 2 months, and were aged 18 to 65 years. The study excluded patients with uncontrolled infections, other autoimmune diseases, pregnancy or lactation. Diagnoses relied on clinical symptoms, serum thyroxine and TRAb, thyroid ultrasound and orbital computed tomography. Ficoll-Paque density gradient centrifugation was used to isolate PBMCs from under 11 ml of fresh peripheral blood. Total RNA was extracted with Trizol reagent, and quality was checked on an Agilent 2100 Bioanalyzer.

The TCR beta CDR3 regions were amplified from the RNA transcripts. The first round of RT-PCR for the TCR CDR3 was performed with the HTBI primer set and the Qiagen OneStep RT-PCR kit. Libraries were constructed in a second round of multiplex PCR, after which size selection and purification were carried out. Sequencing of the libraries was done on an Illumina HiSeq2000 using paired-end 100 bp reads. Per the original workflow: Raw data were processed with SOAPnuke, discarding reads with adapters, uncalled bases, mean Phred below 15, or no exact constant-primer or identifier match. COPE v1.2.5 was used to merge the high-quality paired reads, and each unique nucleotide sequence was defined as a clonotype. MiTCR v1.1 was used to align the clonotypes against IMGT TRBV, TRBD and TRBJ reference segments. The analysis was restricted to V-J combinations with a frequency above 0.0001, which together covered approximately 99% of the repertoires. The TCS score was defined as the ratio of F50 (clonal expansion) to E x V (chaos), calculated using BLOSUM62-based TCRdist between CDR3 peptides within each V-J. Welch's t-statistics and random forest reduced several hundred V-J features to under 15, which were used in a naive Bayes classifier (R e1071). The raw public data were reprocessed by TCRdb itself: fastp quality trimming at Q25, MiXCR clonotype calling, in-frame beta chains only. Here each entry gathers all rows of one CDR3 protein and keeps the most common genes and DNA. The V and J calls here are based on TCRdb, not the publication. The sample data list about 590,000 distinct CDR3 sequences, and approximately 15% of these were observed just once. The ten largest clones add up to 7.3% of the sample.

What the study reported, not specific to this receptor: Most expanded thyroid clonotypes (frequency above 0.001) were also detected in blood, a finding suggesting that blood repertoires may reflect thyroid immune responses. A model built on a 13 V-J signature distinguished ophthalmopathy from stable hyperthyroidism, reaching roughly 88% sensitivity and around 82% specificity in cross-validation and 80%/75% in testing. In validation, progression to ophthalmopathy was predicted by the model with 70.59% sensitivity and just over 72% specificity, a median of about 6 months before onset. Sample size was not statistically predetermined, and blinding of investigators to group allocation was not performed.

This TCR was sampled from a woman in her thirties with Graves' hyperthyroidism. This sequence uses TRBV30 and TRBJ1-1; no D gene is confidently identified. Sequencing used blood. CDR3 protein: CAWSPNLETEAFF. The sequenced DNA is TGTGCCTGGAGCCCAAATCTGGAAACTGAAGCTTTCTTT.